This T cell receptor beta chain was obtained from a study of CD8+CD57+ T cells in acquired aplastic anemia. CDR1 is MNHEY and CDR2 is SMNVEV in the germline V gene (reference sequence). CDR3 length equals 16 residues. V dropped 6 bases and J dropped 0 bases, with 15 bases sitting between them. This clonotype was detected a few times. What it binds is not known. Genomic DNA acted as the template from which TCR beta VDJ combination and CDR3 sequence profiling were carried out. TCRdb re-derived calls from the reads in MiXCR, one entry per CDR3 protein. Here the sample spans approximately 220,000 distinct CDR3 sequences, roughly half being singletons. General observations from the study: Any difference that existed in CD8+ Simpson's diversity between patients and controls was not significant. Patients and controls shared 25 to 35 CD8+ CDR3 sequences, which appeared highly expressed in patients and within their immunodominant clones.

The patients chosen for sequencing had shown expansion of CD8+CD57+ cells (detected by flow cytometry). This rearrangement joins TRBV27 to TRBJ2-1; TRBD2 is a possible D gene (6 bases). What was sequenced was sorted CD4+, CD8+, or CD8+CD57+ T cells (not recorded which) from PBMCs. The sequence derives from a human donor with aplastic anemia. CDR3 in DNA: TGTGCCAGCAGCCTTAAGGGCGGGATCTCCTACAATGAGCAGTTCTTC. Its translation is CASSLKGGISYNEQFF.